What follows are 11 T cell receptor beta chains derived from one specimen sequenced in a study of blood T cell repertoires in COVID-19. Measured with immunoSEQ multiplex PCR; TCRdb has only the in-frame clones, and not every one. The sample has tens of thousands of clones; approximately 78% are singletons. The sample taken for sequencing was peripheral blood. The receptors stem from a human donor with acute or convalescent COVID-19. The donor label of this sample is uncertain.

This sequence joins TRBV28 and TRBJ1-1, with TRBD1 matching over 7 bases. This CDR3 comprises 16 residues. Germline-derived CDR1 and CDR2 are MDHEN and SYDVKM. Unmatched junction bases numbered 16, after V lost 5 bases and J lost 7 bases. This CDR3 is CASSPPLIDRDNEAFF. For the CDR3, the DNA is TGTGCCAGCAGTCCCCCGTTGATAGACAGGGACAATGAAGCTTTCTTT. The full variable domain, rest sourced from reference TRBV28 and TRBJ1-1, is DVKVTQSSRYLVKRTGEKVFLECVQDMDHENMFWYRQDPGLGLRLIYFSYDVKMKEKGDIPEGYSVSREKKERFSLILESASTNQTSMYLCASSPPLIDRDNEAFFGQGTRLTVV.

In its sample, this clone was seen once. The rearrangement links TRBV28 to TRBJ1-3; tentative D call: TRBD1 (6 bases). This CDR3 contains 13 residues. CDR1 and CDR2 (germline): MDHEN, SYDVKM. V gave up 5 bases and J gave up 2 bases, with 7 bases separating them. Here the CDR3 DNA reads TGTGCCAGCAGTGGGACACCTGGAAACACCATATATTTT. It codes for CASSGTPGNTIYF.

The chain uses TRBV11-2 and TRBJ1-5, with no clear D. The CDR3 loop spans 15 amino acids. CDR1 and CDR2 (germline): SGHAT, FQNNGV. Trimming pared 1 base from V and 4 bases from J, leaving 11 bases between. This CDR3 is CASSLGPTTNQPQHF. The CDR3 region has the DNA TGTGCCAGCAGCTTAGGACCCACTACTAATCAGCCCCAGCATTTT.

The V and J genes are TRBV28 and TRBJ1-4; D possibly corresponds to TRBD1 (5 bases). CDR3 length: 15 residues. Germline values: CDR1 MDHEN, CDR2 SYDVKM. With 5 bases removed from V and 11 bases from J, the gap between germline ends came to 21 bases. CDR3 sequence: CASSIRQISNRKLFF. The CDR3 nucleotides read TGTGCCAGCAGTATACGACAGATTTCTAATCGGAAACTGTTTTTT. Filled out from reference TRBV28 and TRBJ1-4, the complete variable domain reads DVKVTQSSRYLVKRTGEKVFLECVQDMDHENMFWYRQDPGLGLRLIYFSYDVKMKEKGDIPEGYSVSREKKERFSLILESASTNQTSMYLCASSIRQISNRKLFFGSGTQLSVL.

The chain is built from TRBV28 and TRBJ1-2, with D unresolved. The CDR3 has 11 amino acids. Per germline, CDR1 MDHEN and CDR2 SYDVKM. Trimming shortened V by 5 bases and J by 8 bases, and 9 bases separated the two germline ends. The CDR3 region has the DNA TGTGCCAGCAGTCCGGGATTCGGCTACACCTTC. Protein: CASSPGFGYTF.

The chain couples TRBV29-1 to TRBJ2-3, with 8 bases fitting TRBD2. The J segment lost 14 bases and the V segment lost 3 bases, leaving 13 bases of the junction unmatched. The CDR3 spans 13 residues. From germline, CDR1 is SQVTM and CDR2 ANQGSEA. The CDR3, as DNA: TGCAGCGTTGAGTTAGACGGGGGGGCAATAGGGTATTTT. This gives the protein CSVELDGGAIGYF.

The gene calls are TRBV28 and TRBJ2-5; 7 bases are shared with TRBD1. This CDR3 is built from 14 residues. V was pared by 5 bases and J by 5 bases, with 8 bases of the junction left unmatched. CDR1 and CDR2 (germline): MDHEN, SYDVKM. The CDR3 protein is CASSKSTGRETQYF. The CDR3 coding sequence is TGTGCCAGCAGTAAATCGACAGGGCGGGAGACCCAGTACTTC.

The genes are TRBV21-1 and TRBJ1-2; the table gives TRBD1 as D, unverified against the DNA. TRBV21-1 has pseudogene status. The CDR3 covers 22 residues. The CDR3 DNA sequence: TGTGCCAGCAGCAAAATACTTATGCAGGTAGGACAGGGAGATTTATCCCTGATGCGCTACACCTTC. This codes for CASSKILMQVGQGDLSLMRYTF.

The CDR3 sequence is CASSRGAGEMNTEAFF. CDR3 DNA sequence: TGTGCCAGCAGTCGCGGGGCTGGGGAGATGAACACTGAAGCTTTCTTT. The chain links TRBV7-2 to TRBJ1-1, with D tentatively TRBD1 (5 bases). CDR1 and CDR2 (germline): SGHTA, FQGNSA. CDR3 size: 16 residues. Deletions cut 6 bases from V and 0 bases from J, with 17 bases between.

The chain recombines TRBV5-4 with TRBJ2-1, with TRBD2 matching 10 bases. Germline V gene sequence: CDR1 SGHNT, CDR2 YYREEE (reference sequence). V lost 4 bases, J lost 3 bases, and 4 bases stayed unmatched. CDR3 length: 15 amino acids. The CDR3 nucleotides are TGTGCCAGCAGCACGTCTAGCGGGAGCTACAATGAGCAGTTCTTC. Its protein product is CASSTSSGSYNEQFF.

The J gene is TRBJ2-3, the V gene TRBV12-3 or TRBV12-4, with D possibly matching TRBD2 (5 bases). V was cut by 9 bases and J by 3 bases, with 10 bases left in between. The CDR3 runs to 12 residues. The CDR3: CASGGATDTQYF. The CDR3, as DNA: TGTGCCAGTGGAGGTGCGACAGATACGCAGTATTTT.